The entry that follows covers one T cell receptor beta chain sequence. It was RNA transcripts that yielded the amplified TCR beta CDR3 regions. The study used the HTBI primer set for a first-round RT-PCR of the TCR CDR3. TCRdb re-analysed the multiplex PCR reads in MiXCR, keeping a single row per CDR3 protein. The data show about 610,000 distinct CDR3 sequences, over 12% seen once. CDR3 length: 18 residues. Trimming removed 1 base at V and 0 bases at J, with 15 bases between. The V gene's germline CDR1 is SGHTA and CDR2 FQGTGA. This specimen belongs to a study of T cells in Graves' hyperthyroidism and ophthalmopathy. Patients were excluded because of uncontrolled infection, other autoimmune disease, pregnancy or lactation. Clinical symptoms, serum thyroxine, TRAb, thyroid ultrasound and orbital computed tomography established diagnosis.

The sequencing sample was made of blood. The chain is built from TRBV7-3 and TRBJ2-2, with D possibly TRBD1 on 6 matching bases. The receptor was derived from a woman in her forties with Graves' ophthalmopathy. In DNA, the CDR3 is TGTGCCAGCAGCTTAAACCCCATGGACAGTGCGAACACCGGGGAGCTGTTTTTT. Translated, it gives CASSLNPMDSANTGELFF.